These 25 T cell receptor beta chains originate from one sample sequenced in a study of T cell clusters in autoimmune cytopenias. TRB was amplified by touch-down multiplex PCR, primer pools A and B combined. From its re-call of the multiplex PCR reads, TCRdb lists each CDR3 protein once, without DNA. This sample lists around 7,200 distinct CDR3 sequences; its ten largest clones have approximately 22%. Each sample's input was around 250 ng genomic DNA, 30,000 to 45,000 genome equivalents. These data were also filed under a second study, of T cell repertoires in aging, cancer and after chemotherapy.

What was sequenced was peripheral blood. The receptors stem from a human donor in good health.

The V gene is TRBV5-6, the J gene TRBJ2-7. CDR1 is SGHDT, CDR2 YYEEEE, per germline. CDR3 length: 15 amino acids. CDR3 amino acids: CASSLVARGPYEQYF. Combining the CDR3 with reference TRBV5-6 and TRBJ2-7 gives the whole variable domain DAGVTQSPTHLIKTRGQQVTLRCSPKSGHDTVSWYQQALGQGPQFIFQYYEEEERQRGNFPDRFSGHQFPNYSSELNVNALLLGDSALYLCASSLVARGPYEQYFGPGTRLTVT.

The chain recombines TRBV5-1 with TRBJ2-7; checking the TCRdb D call of TRBD1 is not possible without DNA. This CDR3 comprises 15 residues. Per germline, CDR1 SGHRS and CDR2 YFSETQ. The CDR3 reads CASSLESGTPYEQYF.

The chain carries TRBV19 and TRBJ1-2; the D call of TRBD1 rests on TCRdb alone, since no DNA is present to check it. Germline lookup yields CDR1 LNHDA and CDR2 SQIVND (reference sequence). This CDR3 region has 16 residues. This CDR3 is CASSMERGRLGYGYTF.

Measured by frequency, this clonotype is medium-sized. V usage is TRBV29-1 and J usage is TRBJ2-1. The CDR3 covers 12 residues. The V gene's germline CDR1 is SQVTM and CDR2 ANQGSEA. The chain's CDR3 is CSVMINGDEQFF.

The rearrangement uses TRBV6-1 and TRBJ2-5; TCRdb's assignment of TRBD1 cannot be checked, as there is no DNA. Germline V gives CDR1 MNHNS, CDR2 SASEGT. The CDR3 extends over 15 amino acids. The CDR3 reads CASSEETGGAETQYF.

The V and J genes are TRBV18 and TRBJ2-1; the TCRdb call, TRBD1, lacks DNA for checking. This CDR3 is built from 18 residues. The V gene's germline CDR1 is KGHSH and CDR2 LQKENI. The CDR3 loop is CASSPPREGASSYNEQFF.

This clonotype ranks as medium-sized in terms of frequency. This CDR3 reads CASTWTAGAGGEQYF. The rearrangement links TRBV6-5 to TRBJ2-7; lacking DNA, the TRBD1 call made by TCRdb goes unchecked. The CDR3 totals 15 residues. CDR1 and CDR2 from the germline V gene are MNHEY and SVGAGI.

The chain combines TRBV7-9 with TRBJ2-7; no DNA is available, so the TRBD1 call from TCRdb remains unchecked. The CDR3 is 14 residues long. CDR1 and CDR2 (germline): SEHNR, FQNEAQ (reference sequence). CDR3 loop: CASSLSGSTYEQYF.

The V gene is TRBV4-2, the J gene TRBJ1-2. There are 15 residues in the CDR3. Germline V gene data show CDR1 as LGHNA and CDR2 as YNFKEQ. The CDR3 region is CASSQETGGGNGYTF.

This clonotype is medium-sized by frequency. This chain joins TRBV6-5 and TRBJ2-1; absent DNA, TCRdb's TRBD2 call cannot be checked. The germline gives CDR1 MNHEY, CDR2 SVGAGI. There are 17 residues in the CDR3. The CDR3 spells CASSYSYASGRVNEQFF.

The chain combines TRBV6-5 with TRBJ1-4; TCRdb's D call, TRBD1, is unchecked because there is no DNA. This CDR3 has 16 amino acids. Per the germline V gene, CDR1 is MNHEY and CDR2 is SVGAGI. The chain's CDR3 is CASRQKGWGEFEKLFF.

This clonotype registers medium-sized by frequency. The rearrangement joins TRBV5-4 to TRBJ2-2; TCRdb selects TRBD1, and the lack of DNA leaves this call unchecked. The CDR3 spans 15 residues. The germline CDR1 and CDR2 sequences are SGHNT and YYREEE (reference sequence). CDR3 sequence reads: CASSLQGAGTGELFF. Using reference TRBV5-4 and TRBJ2-2 for the parts outside the CDR3, the full variable domain is ETGVTQSPTHLIKTRGQQVTLRCSSQSGHNTVSWYQQALGQGPQFIFQYYREEENGRGNFPPRFSGLQFPNYSSELNVNALELDDSALYLCASSLQGAGTGELFFGEGSRLTVL.

This chain joins TRBV6-5 and TRBJ2-1. The CDR3 extends over 11 amino acids. Germline V gene data show CDR1 as MNHEY and CDR2 as SVGAGI. This CDR3 is CASSYGYEQFF.

CDR3 residues: CASSPPTGTTPLHF. The J gene is TRBJ1-6, the V gene TRBV18; the D gene TCRdb calls, TRBD1, cannot be checked with no DNA. Germline V gene data show CDR1 as KGHSH and CDR2 as LQKENI. The CDR3 has 14 amino acids.

The rearrangement links TRBV6-5 to TRBJ2-2; TCRdb's D call of TRBD1 is untestable without DNA. CDR1 and CDR2 from the germline V gene are MNHEY and SVGAGI. The CDR3 length is 13 residues. CDR3 residues: CALRGQNTGELFF.

V gene TRBV12-3 or TRBV12-4 combines with J gene TRBJ2-3; TCRdb names TRBD2, which stays unverified in the absence of DNA. This CDR3 has 16 amino acids. CDR3 region: CASSFFGGGDTDTQYF.

The V gene is TRBV12-3 or TRBV12-4, the J gene TRBJ2-5; TCRdb lists TRBD1, though no DNA is available to test this call. This CDR3 has 14 amino acids. The CDR3 loop reads CASSFGRLQETQYF.

The gene calls are TRBV19 and TRBJ1-2. The CDR3 has 15 residues. Germline lookup yields CDR1 LNHDA and CDR2 SQIVND (reference sequence). CDR3 in amino acids: CASSIQQGSNYGYTF.

The chain employs TRBV6-5 and TRBJ2-6; the D call from TCRdb, TRBD1, cannot be confirmed without DNA. This CDR3 has 20 residues. CDR1 is MNHEY and CDR2 is SVGAGI in the germline V gene. CDR3 amino acids: CASSPGTGSWLVSGANVLTF.

Judged by frequency, this clonotype is medium-sized. The V gene is TRBV7-6, the J gene TRBJ2-7. CDR1 is SGHVS, CDR2 FNYEAQ, per germline. The CDR3 is 13 residues long. The CDR3 here is CASSSGPNYEQYF.

This rearrangement joins TRBV27 to TRBJ2-7; TCRdb returns TRBD2, unconfirmable since there is no DNA. From germline, CDR1 is MNHEY and CDR2 SMNVEV (reference sequence). The CDR3 consists of 18 residues. The CDR3 sequence is CASSLYTGLAGAKYEQYF.

The V gene is TRBV27, the J gene TRBJ2-2. Germline values: CDR1 MNHEY, CDR2 SMNVEV (reference sequence). The CDR3 consists of 16 residues. CDR3 loop: CATSDLRGPGTGELFF.

This chain links TRBV5-6 with TRBJ1-2. Germline V CDR1 and CDR2: SGHDT, YYEEEE. The CDR3 runs 15 residues. This CDR3 reads CASSFKWAQLNGYTF.

Its frequency marks this clonotype as medium-sized. The rearrangement joins TRBV27 to TRBJ2-5; without DNA, the TCRdb call of TRBD2 cannot be checked. CDR1 is MNHEY and CDR2 is SMNVEV in the germline V gene (reference sequence). The CDR3 runs 17 residues. This CDR3 is CASSERGGLAGEETQYF.

Judged by frequency, this clonotype is medium-sized. This chain uses TRBV19 with TRBJ2-7; TCRdb picks TRBD2, but there is no DNA to check that call. The CDR3 is made up of 14 amino acids. Germline-derived CDR1 and CDR2 are LNHDA and SQIVND (reference sequence). CDR3 protein: CASSTGGLGGEQYF.